These 30 T cell receptor beta chains share one sample of origin, sequenced in a study of cytomegalovirus exposure and HLA in healthy donors. Primers: 60 Vbeta forward and 13 Jbeta reverse. Clones were read by immunoSEQ multiplex PCR, and TCRdb kept only the in-frame ones, dropping some. Of 90,000 to 130,000 clones detected, more than 65% appear once; the ten largest clones hold 5% to 7.5%. Material for sequencing was PBMCs. The receptors stem from a man aged 25-45 years in good health and CMV-seropositive.

V usage is TRBV5-1 and J usage is TRBJ2-7; 7 nucleotides agree with TRBD2. The trim removed 4 bases at V and 1 base at J, leaving 8 bases unmatched. This CDR3 region has 15 residues. Looked up from germline, CDR1 is SGHRS and CDR2 is YFSETQ. CDR3 amino acids: CASSPGGGLSYEQYF. In nucleotides, the CDR3 is TGCGCCAGCAGCCCAGGCGGGGGACTGTCCTACGAGCAGTACTTC.

The genes are TRBV2 and TRBJ2-1; 10 nucleotides match TRBD2. The V and J ends lost 4 bases and 0 bases, in that order; junction bases with no gene match: 0. There are 15 residues in the CDR3. The germline CDR1 and CDR2 sequences are SNHLY and FYNNEI. The CDR3 loop is CASSGTSGSYNEQFF. Written as DNA, the CDR3 is TGTGCCAGCAGTGGGACTAGCGGCTCCTACAATGAGCAGTTCTTC. Using reference TRBV2 and TRBJ2-1 for the parts outside the CDR3, the full variable domain is EPEVTQTPSHQVTQMGQEVILRCVPISNHLYFYWYRQILGQKVEFLVSFYNNEISEKSEIFDDQFSVERPDGSNFTLKIRSTKLEDSAMYFCASSGTSGSYNEQFFGPGTRLTVL.

This clone was recorded only once. The V and J genes are TRBV4-1 and TRBJ2-5; TRBD2 matches 8 bases. CDR1 is MGHRA and CDR2 is YSYEKL in the germline V gene. The trim removed 6 bases at V and 1 base at J, leaving 4 bases unmatched. The CDR3 runs to 14 residues. This chain's CDR3 is CASRSGGRQETQYF. Here the CDR3 DNA reads TGCGCCAGCAGAAGCGGGGGCCGCCAAGAGACCCAGTACTTC.

The J gene is TRBJ2-2, the V gene TRBV19; D not certain. Between the trimmed V and J ends, which lost 6 bases and 4 bases, there was a span of 12 bases. Germline V CDR1 and CDR2: LNHDA, SQIVND (reference sequence). The length of the CDR3 is 14 residues. Here the CDR3 reads CASRHPVTTGELFF. The DNA for the CDR3 is TGTGCCAGTAGACATCCCGTTACCACCGGGGAGCTGTTTTTT.

This rearrangement joins TRBV7-9 to TRBJ1-4; no clear D. The CDR3 is 14 residues long. V was cut by 0 bases and J by 7 bases, with 9 bases left in between. The germline gives CDR1 SEHNR, CDR2 FQNEAQ (reference sequence). CDR3 nucleotide sequence: TGTGCCAGCAGCTTAGCCGGGTTTTCTGAAAAACTGTTTTTT. Translation gives CASSLAGFSEKLFF.

As concerns this clone: The junction shows a germline mismatch at one end, possibly a read error. The chain uses TRBV9 and TRBJ1-6; D not certain. The CDR3 contains 14 residues. Germline V gene lookup returns CDR1 SGDLS and CDR2 YYNGEE. The CDR3 loop is CASSVSNGNSPLHF. The CDR3 DNA reads TGTGCCAGCAGCGTATCGAACGGGAATTCGCCCCTCCACTTT.

V usage is TRBV6-1 and J usage is TRBJ1-4; TRBD1 agrees at 7 bases. V shed 4 bases, J shed 10 bases, and the junction held 9 bases outside the gene matches. CDR1 and CDR2 (germline): MNHNS, SASEGT. This CDR3 contains 14 residues. The DNA for the CDR3 is TGTGCCAGCAGTGCACAGGGGCGCGAAGGAAAACTGTTTTTT. Its translation is CASSAQGREGKLFF.

The chain uses TRBV6-5 and TRBJ2-5, with D unclear. The DNA end is a closer match to TRBJ2-7, so the J assignment may be wrong. Germline V gene sequence: CDR1 MNHEY, CDR2 SVGAGI. This CDR3 is built from 13 residues. Here the CDR3 reads CASSASPNYEQYF. The DNA for the CDR3 is TGTGCCAGCAGTGCCTCTCCTAACTACGAGCAGTACTTC.

V gene TRBV12-5 combines with J gene TRBJ1-2; D is ambiguous. Germline V lookup: CDR1 LGHNT, CDR2 FRNRAP. Trimming removed 1 base from V and 8 bases from J, with 14 bases in between. The CDR3 contains 14 residues. CDR3 residues: CASGLDHSFYGYTF. Written as DNA, the CDR3 is TGTGCTAGTGGTTTGGACCATTCCTTCTACGGCTACACCTTC.

This clone came up a few times. The chain is built from TRBV4-2 and TRBJ1-2; D is undetermined. V dropped 0 bases and J dropped 4 bases, with 18 bases sitting between them. CDR1 and CDR2 (germline): LGHNA, YNFKEQ. CDR3 length: 17 residues. DNA of the CDR3: TGTGCCAGCAGCCAAGATCGGCGGTCAGCGCATTCCTATGGCTACACCTTC. Amino acid sequence: CASSQDRRSAHSYGYTF.

The chain uses TRBV27 and TRBJ1-2; tentative D call: TRBD1 (5 bases). CDR1 and CDR2 (germline): MNHEY, SMNVEV (reference sequence). This CDR3 is built from 13 residues. V was trimmed by 4 bases and J by 3 bases, leaving 9 bases between them. The CDR3 nucleotides read TGTGCCAGCAGTTACACAGGCGACTATGGCTACACCTTC. Translation gives CASSYTGDYGYTF.

This chain joins TRBV9 and TRBJ2-5; no firm D call. There are 14 residues in the CDR3. Between the trimmed V and J ends, which lost 0 bases and 2 bases, there was a span of 8 bases. CDR1 is SGDLS and CDR2 is YYNGEE in the germline V gene. CDR3 in amino acids: CASSVDLGQETQYF. As DNA, the CDR3 is TGTGCCAGCAGCGTAGACCTAGGACAAGAGACCCAGTACTTC.

V is TRBV25-1 and J is TRBJ1-2, with 7 bases matching TRBD1. CDR1 is MGHDK, CDR2 SYGVNS, per germline. The CDR3 spans 15 residues. The trim removed 3 bases at V and 7 bases at J, leaving 11 bases unmatched. DNA of the CDR3: TGTGCCAGCAGTGATCAACAGGGGTTTAGTCGTGGCTACACCTTC. Its protein is CASSDQQGFSRGYTF.

The chain employs TRBV5-6 and TRBJ1-2; TRBD1 aligns across 9 bases. Trimming removed 3 bases from V and 4 bases from J; junction bases left unmatched: 10. This CDR3 has 16 amino acids. CDR1 SGHDT and CDR2 YYEEEE come from the germline V gene. The CDR3 DNA follows: TGTGCCAGCAGCTCCTCGGACAGGGGCCGACTCTATGGCTACACCTTC. Amino acids: CASSSSDRGRLYGYTF.

The chain joins TRBV6-1 to TRBJ1-1; 8 nucleotides align to TRBD1. The CDR3 runs to 13 residues. Germline V gives CDR1 MNHNS, CDR2 SASEGT. V lost 8 bases and J lost 4; bases outside the gene matches: 6. CDR3 DNA: TGTGCCAGCGAGGACAGGGCCGTCACTGAAGCTTTCTTT. Translation: CASEDRAVTEAFF.

V and J are TRBV2 and TRBJ1-6; D may be TRBD1 (6 bases). The CDR3 covers 18 residues. The germline CDR1 and CDR2 sequences are SNHLY and FYNNEI. V gave up 5 bases and J gave up 0 bases, with 17 bases separating them. The CDR3 sequence: CASSPWTVLSSYNSPLHF. In DNA form, the CDR3 reads TGTGCCAGCAGTCCATGGACAGTCCTGAGCTCCTATAATTCACCCCTCCACTTT.

CDR3 sequence (DNA): TGCGCCAGCAGCTTGGTGCCCAGGGGCAATGAGCAGTTCTTC. This gives the protein CASSLVPRGNEQFF. The V call is TRBV5-1, the J call TRBJ2-1, with D tentatively TRBD1 (6 bases). This CDR3 region has 14 residues. The germline V gene encodes CDR1 SGHRS and CDR2 YFSETQ. Trimming took 0 bases from V and 6 from J, leaving 10 bases between them. Full variable domain (outside the CDR3, taken from reference TRBV5-1 and TRBJ2-1): KAGVTQTPRYLIKTRGQQVTLSCSPISGHRSVSWYQQTPGQGLQFLFEYFSETQRNKGNFPGRFSGRQFSNSRSEMNVSTLELGDSALYLCASSLVPRGNEQFFGPGTRLTVL.

This chain links TRBV30 with TRBJ2-5, with 11 bases fitting TRBD2. CDR1 and CDR2 from the germline V gene are GTSNPN and SVGIG (reference sequence). This CDR3 region has 15 residues. J lost 2 bases, V lost 1 base, and 3 bases had no gene match. The CDR3, as DNA: TGTGCCTGGAGTGCTAGCGGGGGGAATCAAGAGACCCAGTACTTC. Translating it yields CAWSASGGNQETQYF.

This rearrangement joins TRBV7-2 to TRBJ2-5; D gene uncertain. V lost 3 bases, J lost 4 bases, and 3 bases lay in between. This CDR3 is built from 11 residues. CDR1 and CDR2 from the germline V gene are SGHTA and FQGNSA. CDR3 bases: TGTGCCAGCAGCTTCTTAGAGACCCAGTACTTC. Protein product: CASSFLETQYF.

The CDR3 region has the DNA TGTGCCAGCAGCTTAGAGGCAGGGGGCACCGGGGAGCTGTTTTTT. This gives the protein CASSLEAGGTGELFF. The genes are TRBV11-3 and TRBJ2-2; 7 nucleotides agree with TRBD1. The length of the CDR3 is 15 residues. J gave up 4 bases and V 0 bases, and 2 bases lay outside the gene matches. In germline, CDR1 is SGHNT, CDR2 YENEEA.

The V gene is TRBV19, the J gene TRBJ2-5, with TRBD1 as a possible D gene (5 bases). The germline V gene has CDR1 LNHDA and CDR2 SQIVND (reference sequence). This CDR3 comprises 13 residues. V was shortened by 10 bases and J by 3 bases, with 15 bases between the two germline ends. CDR3 nucleotides: TGTGCCACCAAGGTTGACAGCGAAGAGACCCAGTACTTC. It is translated as CATKVDSEETQYF. Variable domain in full (rest from reference TRBV19 and TRBJ2-5): DGGITQSPKYLFRKEGQNVTLSCEQNLNHDAMYWYRQDPGQGLRLIYYSQIVNDFQKGDIAEGYSVSREKKESFPLTVTSAQKNPTAFYLCATKVDSEETQYFGPGTRLLVL.

CDR3 region: CASSIRGAHTEAFF. In DNA form, the CDR3 reads TGTGCCAGTAGTATTCGGGGGGCGCACACTGAAGCTTTCTTT. The rearrangement links TRBV19 to TRBJ1-1; the D gene is possibly TRBD1 (6 bases). The germline V gene encodes CDR1 LNHDA and CDR2 SQIVND (reference sequence). The ends were cut back, 3 bases at V and 3 bases at J, with 11 bases in the middle. The CDR3 length is 14 residues.

This clone turned up a few times. The genes are TRBV19 and TRBJ1-4; D not certain. Trimming left V 3 bases short and J 6 bases short, with 20 bases between. CDR1 is LNHDA, CDR2 SQIVND, per germline (reference sequence). The CDR3 is 17 residues long. The CDR3 DNA reads TGTGCCAGTAGTATTTTAAGATTCGAGGGAAGCTATGAAAAACTGTTTTTT. This gives the protein CASSILRFEGSYEKLFF.

Here the CDR3 reads CASSVGGSYEQYF. CDR3 bases: TGTGCCAGCAGTGTGGGAGGGTCCTACGAGCAGTACTTC. This chain connects TRBV25-1 to TRBJ2-7; 7 positions match TRBD2. CDR3 size: 13 residues. Trimming cost V 4 bases and J 1 base; bases outside gene matches: 1. Germline CDR1 and CDR2: MGHDK and SYGVNS.

V usage is TRBV27 and J usage is TRBJ1-5; 8 bases fit TRBD1. With V trimmed by 4 bases and J by 1 base, 6 bases remained unmatched. CDR3 length: 16 amino acids. Germline loops: CDR1 MNHEY, CDR2 SMNVEV (reference sequence). This chain's CDR3 is CASSSRTGKSNQPQHF. In DNA, the CDR3 is TGTGCCAGCAGTTCCCGGACAGGGAAAAGCAATCAGCCCCAGCATTTT.

V usage is TRBV30 and J usage is TRBJ1-2; D unresolved. Trimming cost V 5 bases and J 4 bases, with 20 bases left between them. The CDR3 is made up of 15 amino acids. Germline V gene data show CDR1 as GTSNPN and CDR2 as SVGIG (reference sequence). The CDR3 region is CAWEAEYSLGYGYTF. CDR3 DNA: TGTGCCTGGGAAGCCGAATATTCCCTAGGCTATGGCTACACCTTC.

This clone was observed a single time. This chain links TRBV6-4 with TRBJ2-7, with 9 bases that match TRBD2. CDR1 MRHNA and CDR2 SNTAGT come from the germline V gene. This CDR3 contains 16 residues. The V segment lost 7 bases and the J segment 1 base; nucleotides outside the gene matches: 11. The CDR3 region is CASNITAGGLSYEQYF. The CDR3 coding sequence is TGTGCCAGCAATATAACAGCGGGGGGCTTATCCTACGAGCAGTACTTC.

V usage is TRBV20-1 and J usage is TRBJ2-1; D is unresolved. The CDR3 covers 11 residues. The V and J ends lost 3 bases and 3 bases respectively, with 3 bases between them. Germline-derived CDR1 and CDR2 are DFQATT and SNEGSKA (reference sequence). This CDR3 reads CSASSYNEQFF. CDR3 DNA: TGCAGTGCTAGCAGCTACAATGAGCAGTTCTTC.

CDR3 bases: TGTGCCAGCAGCTATCAGGGGGTGATCAGCTCCTATAATTCACCCCTCCACTTT. Translating gives CASSYQGVISSYNSPLHF. The rearrangement links TRBV7-2 to TRBJ1-6; 7 bases agree with TRBD1. J gave up 0 bases and V 4 bases, and 9 bases lay outside the gene matches. The CDR3 spans 18 residues. Germline CDR1 reads SGHTA; CDR2 reads FQGNSA.

The V gene is TRBV27, the J gene TRBJ2-7; 7 bases are shared with TRBD2. This CDR3 is built from 14 residues. The V gene end was trimmed by 2 bases and the J gene end by 6 bases; junction bases not matched to a gene: 7. Germline V gives CDR1 MNHEY, CDR2 SMNVEV (reference sequence). This CDR3 reads CASSLAGETSEQYF. The CDR3 DNA is TGTGCCAGCAGTTTAGCGGGGGAGACCTCCGAGCAGTACTTC.